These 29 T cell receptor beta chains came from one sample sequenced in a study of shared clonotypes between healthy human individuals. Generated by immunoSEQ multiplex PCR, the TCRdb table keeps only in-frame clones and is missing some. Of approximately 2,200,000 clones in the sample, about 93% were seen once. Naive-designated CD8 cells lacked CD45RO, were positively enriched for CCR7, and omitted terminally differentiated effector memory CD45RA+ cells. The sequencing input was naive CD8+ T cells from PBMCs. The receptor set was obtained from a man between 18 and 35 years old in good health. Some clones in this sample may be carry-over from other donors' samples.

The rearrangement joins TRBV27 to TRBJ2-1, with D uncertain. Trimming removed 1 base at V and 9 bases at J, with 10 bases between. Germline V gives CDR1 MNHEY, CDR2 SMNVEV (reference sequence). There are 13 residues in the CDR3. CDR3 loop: CASSLYGWSEQFF. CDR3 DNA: TGTGCCAGCAGTTTATATGGTTGGAGTGAGCAGTTCTTC.

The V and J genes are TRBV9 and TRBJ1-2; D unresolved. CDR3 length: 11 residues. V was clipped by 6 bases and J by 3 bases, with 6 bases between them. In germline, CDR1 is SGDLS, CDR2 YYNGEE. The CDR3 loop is CASNNDYGYTF. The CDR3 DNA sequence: TGTGCCAGCAACAACGACTATGGCTACACCTTC.

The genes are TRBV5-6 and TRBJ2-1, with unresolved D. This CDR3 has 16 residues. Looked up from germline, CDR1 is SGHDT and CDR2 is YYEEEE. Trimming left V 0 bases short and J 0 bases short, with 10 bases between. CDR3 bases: TGTGCCAGCAGCTTGGACCGCTTCAGCTCCTACAATGAGCAGTTCTTC. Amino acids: CASSLDRFSSYNEQFF.

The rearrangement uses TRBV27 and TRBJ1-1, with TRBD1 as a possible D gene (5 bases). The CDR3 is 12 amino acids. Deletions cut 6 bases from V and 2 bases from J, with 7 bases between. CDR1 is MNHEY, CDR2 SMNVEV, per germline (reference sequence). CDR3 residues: CASRGENTEAFF. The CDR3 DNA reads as TGTGCCAGCAGGGGGGAAAACACTGAAGCTTTCTTT.

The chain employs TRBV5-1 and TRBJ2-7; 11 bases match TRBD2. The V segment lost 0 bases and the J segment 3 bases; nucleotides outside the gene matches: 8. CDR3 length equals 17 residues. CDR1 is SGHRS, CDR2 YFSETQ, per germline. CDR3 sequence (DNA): TGCGCCAGCAGCTTGGCAGTTAAGACTAGCGGGGACTACGAGCAGTACTTC. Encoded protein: CASSLAVKTSGDYEQYF.

CDR3 DNA: TGTGCCAGCGGTGACAGTAGTATAAAGGAACCCTATGGCTACACCTTC. Protein: CASGDSSIKEPYGYTF. J is TRBJ1-2 and V is TRBV7-9, with D maybe TRBD1 (5 bases). The ends were cut back, 8 bases at V and 4 bases at J, with 23 bases in the middle. Per the germline V gene, CDR1 is SEHNR and CDR2 is FQNEAQ (reference sequence). The CDR3 covers 16 residues.

CDR3 region: CASSLGVTYSYNEQFF. For the CDR3, the DNA is TGTGCCAGCAGCTTAGGGGTCACCTACTCCTACAATGAGCAGTTCTTC. The V call is TRBV11-2, the J call TRBJ2-1; D is undetermined. This CDR3 spans 16 amino acids. V was clipped by 1 base and J by 0 bases, with 10 bases between them. CDR1 and CDR2 from the germline V gene are SGHAT and FQNNGV. The full variable domain, with the rest looked up from reference TRBV11-2 and TRBJ2-1, is EAGVAQSPRYKIIEKRQSVAFWCNPISGHATLYWYQQILGQGPKLLIQFQNNGVVDDSQLPKDRFSAERLKGVDSTLKIQPAKLEDSAVYLCASSLGVTYSYNEQFFGPGTRLTVL.

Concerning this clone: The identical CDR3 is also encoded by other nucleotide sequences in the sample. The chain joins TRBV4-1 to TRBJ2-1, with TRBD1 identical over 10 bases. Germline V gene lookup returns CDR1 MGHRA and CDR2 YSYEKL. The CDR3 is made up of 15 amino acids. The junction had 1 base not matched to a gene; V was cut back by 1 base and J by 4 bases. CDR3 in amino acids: CASSQVGQGYNEQFF. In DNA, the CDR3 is TGCGCCAGCAGCCAAGTGGGACAGGGGTACAATGAGCAGTTCTTC.

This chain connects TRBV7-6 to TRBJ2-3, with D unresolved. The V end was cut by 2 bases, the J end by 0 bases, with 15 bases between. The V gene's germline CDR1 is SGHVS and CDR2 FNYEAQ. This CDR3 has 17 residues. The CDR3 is CASSLLAPRTSTDTQYF. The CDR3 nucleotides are TGTGCCAGCAGCTTACTCGCCCCCCGGACCAGCACAGATACGCAGTATTTT.

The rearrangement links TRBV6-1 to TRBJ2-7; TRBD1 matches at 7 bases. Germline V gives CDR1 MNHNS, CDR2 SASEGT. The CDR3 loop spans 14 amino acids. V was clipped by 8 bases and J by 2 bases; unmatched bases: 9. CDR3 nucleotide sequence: TGTGCCAGCCTCTCGACAGGGCCACCCTACGAGCAGTACTTC. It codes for CASLSTGPPYEQYF.

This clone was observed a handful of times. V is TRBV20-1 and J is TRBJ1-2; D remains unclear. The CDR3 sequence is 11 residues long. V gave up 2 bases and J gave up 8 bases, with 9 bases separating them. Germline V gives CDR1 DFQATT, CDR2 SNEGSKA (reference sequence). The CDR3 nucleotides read TGCAGTGCTAGATGGGCTCAAGGCTACACCTTC. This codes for CSARWAQGYTF.

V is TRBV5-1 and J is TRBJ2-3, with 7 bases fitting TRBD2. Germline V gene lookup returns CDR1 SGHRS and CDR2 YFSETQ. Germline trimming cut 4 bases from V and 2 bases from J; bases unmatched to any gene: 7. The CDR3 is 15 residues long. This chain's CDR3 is CASSPTSVITDTQYF. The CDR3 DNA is TGCGCCAGCAGCCCAACTAGCGTTATCACAGATACGCAGTATTTT. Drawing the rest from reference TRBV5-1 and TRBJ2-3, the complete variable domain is KAGVTQTPRYLIKTRGQQVTLSCSPISGHRSVSWYQQTPGQGLQFLFEYFSETQRNKGNFPGRFSGRQFSNSRSEMNVSTLELGDSALYLCASSPTSVITDTQYFGPGTRLTVL.

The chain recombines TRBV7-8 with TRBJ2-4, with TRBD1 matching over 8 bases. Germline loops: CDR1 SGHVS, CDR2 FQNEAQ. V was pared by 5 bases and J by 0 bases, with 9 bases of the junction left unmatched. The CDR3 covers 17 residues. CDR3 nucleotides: TGTGCCAGCAGCCCGTCAGGCAGGGGGCTAGCCAAAAACATTCAGTACTTC. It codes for CASSPSGRGLAKNIQYF.

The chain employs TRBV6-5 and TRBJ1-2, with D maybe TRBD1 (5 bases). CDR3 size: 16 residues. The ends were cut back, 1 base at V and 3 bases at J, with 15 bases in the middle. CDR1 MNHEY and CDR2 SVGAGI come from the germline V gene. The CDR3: CASSYFLEGLDYGYTF. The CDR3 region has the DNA TGTGCCAGCAGTTACTTTTTGGAGGGACTCGACTATGGCTACACCTTC.

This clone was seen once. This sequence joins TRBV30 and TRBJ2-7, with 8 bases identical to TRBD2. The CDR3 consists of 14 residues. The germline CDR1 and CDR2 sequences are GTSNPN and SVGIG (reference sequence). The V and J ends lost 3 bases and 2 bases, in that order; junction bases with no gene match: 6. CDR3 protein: CAWSISGRPYEQYF. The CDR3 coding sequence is TGTGCCTGGAGCATCAGCGGGAGACCCTACGAGCAGTACTTC. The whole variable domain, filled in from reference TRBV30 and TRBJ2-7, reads SQTIHQWPATLVQPVGSPLSLECTVEGTSNPNLYWYRQAAGRGLQLLFYSVGIGQISSEVPQNLSASRPQDRQFILSSKKLLLSDSGFYLCAWSISGRPYEQYFGPGTRLTVT.

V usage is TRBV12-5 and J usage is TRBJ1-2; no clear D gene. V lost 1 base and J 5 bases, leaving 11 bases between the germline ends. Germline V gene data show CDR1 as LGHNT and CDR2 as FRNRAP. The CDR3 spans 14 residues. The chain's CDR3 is CASGLDYPGYGYTF. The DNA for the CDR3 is TGTGCTAGTGGTTTGGACTACCCGGGGTATGGCTACACCTTC.

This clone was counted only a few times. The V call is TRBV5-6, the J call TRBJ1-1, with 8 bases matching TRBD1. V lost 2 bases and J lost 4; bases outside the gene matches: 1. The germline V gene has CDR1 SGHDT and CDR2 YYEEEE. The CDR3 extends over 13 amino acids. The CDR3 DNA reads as TGTGCCAGCAGCTTCACAGGGGGCACTGAAGCTTTCTTT. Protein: CASSFTGGTEAFF.

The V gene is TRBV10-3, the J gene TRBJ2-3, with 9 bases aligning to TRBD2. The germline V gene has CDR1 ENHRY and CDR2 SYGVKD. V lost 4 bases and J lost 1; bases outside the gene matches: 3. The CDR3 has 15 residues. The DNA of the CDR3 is TGTGCCATCAGTGTGCGGACTAGCGGCACAGATACGCAGTATTTT. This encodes CAISVRTSGTDTQYF.

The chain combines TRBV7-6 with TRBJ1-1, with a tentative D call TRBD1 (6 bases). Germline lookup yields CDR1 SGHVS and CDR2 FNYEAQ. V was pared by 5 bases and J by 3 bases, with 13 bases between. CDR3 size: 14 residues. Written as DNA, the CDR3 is TGTGCCAGCAGCCAGGGGTTTGGGGACACTGAAGCTTTCTTT. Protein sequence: CASSQGFGDTEAFF.

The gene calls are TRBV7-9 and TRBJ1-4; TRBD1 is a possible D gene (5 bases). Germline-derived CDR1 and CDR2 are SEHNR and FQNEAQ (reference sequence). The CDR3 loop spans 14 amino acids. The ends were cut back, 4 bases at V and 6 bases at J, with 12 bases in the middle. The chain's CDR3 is CASSSRGPDEKLFF. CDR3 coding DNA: TGTGCCAGCAGCTCCCGGGGACCCGATGAAAAACTGTTTTTT.

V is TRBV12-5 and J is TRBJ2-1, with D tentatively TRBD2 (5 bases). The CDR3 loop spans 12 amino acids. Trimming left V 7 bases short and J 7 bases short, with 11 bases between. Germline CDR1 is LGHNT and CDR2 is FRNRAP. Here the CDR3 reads CASAPPGNEQFF. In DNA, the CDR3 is TGTGCTAGTGCCCCCCCGGGAAATGAGCAGTTCTTC.

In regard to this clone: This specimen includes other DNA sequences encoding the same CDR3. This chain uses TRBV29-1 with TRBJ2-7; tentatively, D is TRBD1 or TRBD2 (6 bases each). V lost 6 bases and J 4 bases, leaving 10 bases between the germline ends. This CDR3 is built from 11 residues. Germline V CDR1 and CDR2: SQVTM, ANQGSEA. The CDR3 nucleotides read TGCAGCGTGGGGGCGGGGTACGAGCAGTACTTC. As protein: CSVGAGYEQYF.

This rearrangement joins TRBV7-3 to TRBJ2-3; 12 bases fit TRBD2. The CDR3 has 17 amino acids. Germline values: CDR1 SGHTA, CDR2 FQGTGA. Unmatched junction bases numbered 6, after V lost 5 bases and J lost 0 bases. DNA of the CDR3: TGTGCCAGCAGCCCAGGACTAGCGGGGACGAGCACAGATACGCAGTATTTT. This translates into CASSPGLAGTSTDTQYF.

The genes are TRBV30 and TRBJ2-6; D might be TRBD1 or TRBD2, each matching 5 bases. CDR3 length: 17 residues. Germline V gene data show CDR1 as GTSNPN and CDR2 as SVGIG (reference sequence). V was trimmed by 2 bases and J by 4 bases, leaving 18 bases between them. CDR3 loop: CAWSMRLGTGGANVLTF. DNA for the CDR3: TGTGCCTGGAGTATGAGACTGGGGACGGGAGGGGCCAACGTCCTGACTTTC.

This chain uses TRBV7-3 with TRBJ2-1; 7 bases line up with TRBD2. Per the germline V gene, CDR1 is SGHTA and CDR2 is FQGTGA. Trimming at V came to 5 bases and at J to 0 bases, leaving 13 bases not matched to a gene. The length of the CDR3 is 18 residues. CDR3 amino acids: CASSRLRKREGSYNEQFF. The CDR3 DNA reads TGTGCCAGCAGCCGGTTACGGAAGCGGGAAGGCTCCTACAATGAGCAGTTCTTC.

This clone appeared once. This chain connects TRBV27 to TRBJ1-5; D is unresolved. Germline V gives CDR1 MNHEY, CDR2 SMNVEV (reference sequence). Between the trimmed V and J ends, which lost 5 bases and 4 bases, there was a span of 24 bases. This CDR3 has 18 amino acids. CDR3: CASSPAMRFAAGNQPQHF. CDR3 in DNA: TGTGCCAGCAGTCCGGCTATGCGGTTTGCTGCTGGGAATCAGCCCCAGCATTTT.

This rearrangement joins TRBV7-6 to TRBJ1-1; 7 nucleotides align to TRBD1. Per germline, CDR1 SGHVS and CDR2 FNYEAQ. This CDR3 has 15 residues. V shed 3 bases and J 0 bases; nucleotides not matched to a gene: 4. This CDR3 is CASSFDRAMNTEAFF. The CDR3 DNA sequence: TGTGCCAGCAGCTTCGACAGGGCCATGAACACTGAAGCTTTCTTT.

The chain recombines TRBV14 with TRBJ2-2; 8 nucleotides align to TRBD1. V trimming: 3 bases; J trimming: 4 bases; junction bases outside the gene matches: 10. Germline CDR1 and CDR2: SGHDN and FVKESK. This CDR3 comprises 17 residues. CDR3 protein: CASSHTDRGSSTGELFF. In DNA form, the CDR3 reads TGTGCCAGCAGCCACACCGACAGGGGATCTAGCACCGGGGAGCTGTTTTTT. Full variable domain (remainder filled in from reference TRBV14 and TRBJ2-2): EAGVTQFPSHSVIEKGQTVTLRCDPISGHDNLYWYRRVMGKEIKFLLHFVKESKQDESGMPNNRFLAERTGGTYSTLKVQPAELEDSGVYFCASSHTDRGSSTGELFFGEGSRLTVL.

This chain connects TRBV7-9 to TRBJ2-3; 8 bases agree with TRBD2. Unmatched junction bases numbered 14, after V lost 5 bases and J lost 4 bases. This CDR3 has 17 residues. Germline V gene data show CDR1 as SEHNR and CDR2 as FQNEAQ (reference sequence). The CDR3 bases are TGTGCCAGCAGCATTACTAGCGGAGGGGGTTCTGCAGATACGCAGTATTTT. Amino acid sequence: CASSITSGGGSADTQYF.